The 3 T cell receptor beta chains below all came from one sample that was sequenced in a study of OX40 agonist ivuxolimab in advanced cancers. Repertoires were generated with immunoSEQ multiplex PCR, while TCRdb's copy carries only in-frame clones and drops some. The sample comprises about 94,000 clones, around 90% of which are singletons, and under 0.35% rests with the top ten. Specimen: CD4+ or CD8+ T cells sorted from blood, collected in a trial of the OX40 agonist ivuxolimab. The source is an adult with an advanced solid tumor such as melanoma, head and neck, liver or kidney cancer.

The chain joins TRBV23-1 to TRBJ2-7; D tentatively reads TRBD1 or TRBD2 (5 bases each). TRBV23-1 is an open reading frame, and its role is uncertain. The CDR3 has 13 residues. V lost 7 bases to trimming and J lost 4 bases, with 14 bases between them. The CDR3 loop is CASMRAGIYEQYF. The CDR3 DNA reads TGCGCCAGCATGAGGGCAGGGATATACGAGCAGTACTTC.

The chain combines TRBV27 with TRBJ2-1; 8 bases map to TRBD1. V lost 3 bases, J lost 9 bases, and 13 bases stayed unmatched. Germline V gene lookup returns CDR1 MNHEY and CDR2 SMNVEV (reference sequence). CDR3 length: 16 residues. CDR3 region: CASSFISRAGGVEQFF. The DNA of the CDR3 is TGTGCCAGCAGTTTTATTTCTAGGGCAGGGGGCGTTGAGCAGTTCTTC.

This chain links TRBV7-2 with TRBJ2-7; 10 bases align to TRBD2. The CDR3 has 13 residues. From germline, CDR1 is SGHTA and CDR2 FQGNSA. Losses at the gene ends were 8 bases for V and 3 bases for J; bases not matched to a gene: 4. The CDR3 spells CASSERGGYEQYF. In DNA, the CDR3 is TGTGCCAGCTCGGAGCGGGGGGGCTACGAGCAGTACTTC.